This T cell receptor (beta chain) comes out of a study of T cells in Graves' hyperthyroidism and ophthalmopathy. At the level of the study: At initial diagnosis, before any treatment had begun, peripheral blood was obtained.

Participants, patients aged 18 to 65, had newly diagnosed hyperthyroidism with a duration under 2 months. Study-level results: Most thyroid clonotypes that were expanded above 0.001 also turned up in blood. Prediction of ophthalmopathy progression came a median roughly 6.4 months pre-onset.

This clonotype was seen at least ten times. Its antigen is still unknown. Authors of the study amplified TCR beta CDR3 regions from RNA transcripts. The HTBI set primed first-round TCR CDR3 RT-PCR. In TCRdb, the multiplex PCR reads were re-called with MiXCR into one record per CDR3 protein. Counted here are nearly 600,000 distinct CDR3 sequences, approximately 13% occurring once; the ten biggest clones make up more than 5%. V was trimmed by 5 bases and J by 10 bases, leaving 15 bases between them. Germline values: CDR1 DFQATT, CDR2 SNEGSKA (reference sequence). There are 13 residues in the CDR3. This TCR was sampled from a woman younger than 45 with Graves' hyperthyroidism that later progressed to Graves' ophthalmopathy. Sequences were obtained from blood. The J gene is TRBJ1-6, the V gene TRBV20-1; a possible D gene is TRBD1 (5 bases). CDR3 bases: TGCAGTGCTTCAGGGCCTATCGGGTCACCCCTCCACTTT. Amino acids: CSASGPIGSPLHF.